This T cell receptor (beta chain) derives from a study of CD8+ T cells in alopecia areata. Study results and limitations: With patients, TCR sharing proved less clear than in mice, a difference possibly related to HLA. Scalp repertoires also include resident alphabeta T cells from normal skin. It was lesional scalp, especially alopecia totalis/universalis, that showed higher clonality than normal scalp.

cDNA serving as the sequencing template came from extracted, reverse transcribed RNA. Generated by immunoSEQ multiplex PCR, the TCRdb table keeps only in-frame clones and is missing some. The sample has about 140,000 clones, 55% seen once. In this sample, this clone turned up once. As yet, its antigen is unknown. Germline loops: CDR1 SGDLS, CDR2 YYNGEE. With 4 bases clipped from V and 9 bases from J, the junction kept 11 bases outside the gene matches. The CDR3 is 15 amino acids. The sequence was collected from a human donor in good health. Sequenced input: CD4+ T cells sorted from blood. The V gene is TRBV9, the J gene TRBJ2-2, with 8 nucleotides matching TRBD1. The CDR3 DNA sequence: TGTGCCAGCAGCCAGACGAGACAGGGGAGAAGGGAGCTGTTTTTT. Translated: CASSQTRQGRRELFF.